The T cell receptor beta chain under discussion was sequenced for a study of beta chain features in type 1 diabetes. About this clone: Antigen specificity is unknown.

All of the isolated RNA was reverse transcribed, so expressed TCRB transcripts were sequenced. Measured with immunoSEQ multiplex PCR; TCRdb has only the in-frame clones, and not every one. In the table there are more than 250,000 clones, approximately 25% of which are singletons. Isolation of CD4+ naive, central memory, regulatory and stem cell-like memory cells was achieved by sorting via CD45RO/CCR7/CD25/CD127/CD95/CD27. Study results and limitations: The question of HLA type influencing TCRB rearrangement was one that remained unresolved here. PCR might pick shorter templates more often, in the same way for patients and controls. Type 1 diabetes patients had TCRB CDR3s that were shorter (moderately but significantly so) in all four CD4+ subsets. Researchers reported that naive, central memory and Treg TCRB repertoires appeared more similar in patients than in healthy donors.

The junction had 6 bases not matched to a gene; V was cut back by 3 bases and J by 1 base. The germline V gene has CDR1 KGHSH and CDR2 LQKENI. The CDR3 extends over 16 amino acids. The chain combines TRBV18 with TRBJ2-1, with 7 bases lining up with TRBD2. The sequencing sample was made of naive CD4+ T cells from blood. The TCR comes from a young woman with type 1 diabetes. The CDR3 sequence: CASSPTSKSSYNEQFF. The DNA of the CDR3 is TGTGCCAGCTCACCGACTAGCAAGTCTTCCTACAATGAGCAGTTCTTC.